The TCR beta chain described here comes from a study of breast tumors, draining lymph nodes, adjacent tissues. Axillary draining lymph nodes of breast cancer patients supplied the node samples. There are 16 residues in the CDR3. Germline V gives CDR1 MNHEY, CDR2 SMNVEV (reference sequence). The V and J ends lost 5 bases and 3 bases, in that order; junction bases with no gene match: 9. This clonotype was observed many times. Its antigen is still unknown. TCRdb ran MiXCR on the multiplex PCR reads and lists one entry per CDR3 protein. The sample consists of tens of thousands of distinct CDR3 sequences, around 28% of them appearing once. Broader study findings: Findings are consistent with lymph node origin and intratumoral expansion of most tumor T cells.

Sequencing input: axillary lymph node tissue. The chain uses TRBV27 and TRBJ1-2; 10 bases agree with TRBD1. The source is a female donor with breast cancer. Some clones in this sample may be carry-over from other donors' samples. The CDR3 DNA reads as TGTGCCAGCAGTAAATGGACAGGGGGGGCCCACTATGGCTACACCTTC. Protein: CASSKWTGGAHYGYTF.